The rows below give T cell receptor beta chains drawn from one sample of a study of CD4 T cells in relation to SARS-CoV-2 and coronaviruses. No antigen is known for these receptors. Produced via immunoSEQ multiplex PCR; TCRdb's table is partial and in-frame only. Among roughly 15,000 clones, 79% were seen once, and the ten largest hold around 9.9%. The sequenced material came from CD4+ T cells from PBMCs, cultured in vitro. The receptors shown here come from a human donor in good health. Each CDR3 is given with its conserved first and last residue. Each record gives: clone size, D gene, J gene, V gene, CDR3 protein, CDR3 DNA. The D gene is left open where the match is weak. Clone size is shown for a subset of rows, as once, few, many or a class of expanded clone.

-	TRBD2	TRBJ2-1	TRBV23-1	CASSQKRLAGKNEQFF	TGCGCCAGCAGTCAAAAAAGACTAGCGGGGAAAAATGAGCAGTTCTTC
-	-	TRBJ1-2	TRBV6-4	CATPRGRCGYTF	TGTGCCACTCCCAGGGGCCGGTGTGGCTACACCTTC
-	TRBD1	TRBJ2-2	TRBV19	CASSINRGPNTGELFF	TGTGCCAGTAGTATTAACAGGGGACCGAACACCGGGGAGCTGTTTTTT
-	-	TRBJ2-3	TRBV30	CAWSRDNTDTQYF	TGTGCCTGGAGTAGGGACAATACGGATACGCAGTATTTT
-	TRBD1	TRBJ1-2	TRBV3-1/TRBV3-2	CASSRTGSNYGYTF	TGTGCCAGCAGCCGGACAGGGTCTAACTATGGCTACACCTTC
-	-	TRBJ2-7	TRBV6-1	CASTPPGEVFGEQYF	TGTGCCAGCACCCCCCCGGGGGAGGTCTTCGGGGAGCAGTACTTC
-	-	TRBJ2-3	TRBV6-5	CASSYEWGGRTDTQYF	TGTGCCAGCAGTTATGAGTGGGGGGGCCGCACAGATACGCAGTATTTT
-	-	TRBJ2-3	TRBV19	CASSINPLTDTQYF	TGTGCCAGTAGTATAAACCCCCTCACAGATACGCAGTATTTT
-	-	TRBJ1-1	TRBV12-5	CASGFSDRRTEAFF	TGTGCTAGTGGTTTTTCCGACAGACGCACTGAAGCTTTCTTT
-	TRBD1	TRBJ1-2	TRBV6-5	CASSKQGDYGYTF	TGTGCCAGCAGTAAACAGGGGGACTATGGCTACACCTTC
-	-	TRBJ1-3	TRBV3-1/TRBV3-2	CASSQSLRGGTIYF	TGTGCCAGCAGCCAGAGCCTCCGGGGCGGCACCATATATTTT
-	-	TRBJ1-4	TRBV6-6	CASSYSWGNPNEKLFF	TGTGCCAGCAGTTACTCTTGGGGAAACCCGAATGAAAAACTGTTTTTT
-	-	TRBJ1-2	TRBV12-3/TRBV12-4	CASSPRTSYGYTF	TGTGCCAGCAGTCCCCGGACCTCCTATGGCTACACCTTC
-	TRBD1	TRBJ1-2	TRBV6-1	CASSDGDRGADGYTF	TGTGCCAGCAGTGACGGGGACAGGGGAGCGGATGGCTACACCTTC
-	-	TRBJ2-2	TRBV6-5	CASRGQTTGELFF	TGTGCCAGCCGCGGACAGACCACCGGGGAGCTGTTTTTT
-	TRBD1	TRBJ1-5	TRBV7-2	CASNTGVYNQPQHF	TGTGCCAGCAACACAGGGGTTTACAATCAGCCCCAGCATTTT
-	-	TRBJ2-7	TRBV3-1/TRBV3-2	CASSQEVWGRSYEQYF	TGTGCCAGCAGCCAAGAAGTATGGGGGCGCTCCTACGAGCAGTACTTC
-	TRBD2	TRBJ2-1	TRBV5-1	CASSGREGANNEQFF	TGCGCCAGCAGCGGGCGGGAGGGTGCAAACAATGAGCAGTTCTTC
once	TRBD1	TRBJ1-4	TRBV19	CASSSQGASNEKLFF	TGTGCCAGTAGTTCACAGGGGGCTTCTAATGAAAAACTGTTTTTT
-	-	TRBJ2-5	TRBV6-2/TRBV6-3	CASSSWGSQETQYF	TGTGCCAGCAGCTCTTGGGGCAGCCAAGAGACCCAGTACTTC
-	-	TRBJ1-1	TRBV4-1	CASRRDTEAFF	TGCGCCAGCAGGCGGGACACTGAAGCTTTCTTT
few	-	TRBJ1-1	TRBV2	CASSEGRHNKEAFF	TGTGCCAGCAGTGAAGGACGACACAACAAAGAAGCTTTCTTT
once	-	TRBJ2-5	TRBV3-1/TRBV3-2	CASSQDSFAGKRQETQYF	TGTGCCAGCAGCCAAGATTCGTTTGCGGGAAAGCGACAAGAGACCCAGTACTTC
-	-	TRBJ1-2	TRBV14	CASSRLQSNYGYTF	TGTGCCAGCAGCCGGCTGCAATCTAACTATGGCTACACCTTC
-	TRBD2	TRBJ2-1	TRBV6-4	CATSRLAGSYNEQFF	TGTGCCACCAGTCGACTAGCGGGTTCCTACAATGAGCAGTTCTTC
once	TRBD1	TRBJ1-1	TRBV7-8	CASSTREGARAEAFF	TGTGCCAGCAGCACGCGAGAGGGGGCGCGAGCTGAAGCTTTCTTT
-	TRBD1	TRBJ2-3	TRBV7-9	CASSADRGPPYTDTQYF	TGTGCCAGCAGCGCAGACAGGGGCCCACCTTACACAGATACGCAGTATTTT
-	TRBD1	TRBJ1-1	TRBV5-1	CASSFGQGAWGNTEAFF	TGCGCCAGCAGCTTTGGACAGGGGGCCTGGGGGAACACTGAAGCTTTCTTT
-	-	TRBJ1-2	TRBV2	CASRAPANYGYTF	TGTGCCAGCAGGGCACCTGCTAACTATGGCTACACCTTC
few	-	TRBJ2-3	TRBV6-2/TRBV6-3	CASSYTQTGDTQYF	TGTGCCAGCAGTTACACACAGACCGGGGATACGCAGTATTTT
-	-	TRBJ1-3	TRBV6-6	CASRNHMGGNTIYF	TGTGCCAGCAGGAACCACATGGGGGGAAACACCATATATTTT
-	TRBD2	TRBJ2-1	TRBV7-6	CASSYRLAGSYNEQFF	TGTGCCAGCAGCTACCGACTAGCGGGCTCCTACAATGAGCAGTTCTTC
-	TRBD2	TRBJ2-5	TRBV5-1	CASSLEGQRGETQYF	TGCGCCAGCAGCTTGGAAGGCCAGCGGGGAGAGACCCAGTACTTC
once	-	TRBJ2-3	TRBV4-2	CASSHPLGGSTGGTDTQYF	TGTGCCAGCAGCCACCCCTTGGGTGGGTCGACTGGAGGCACAGATACGCAGTATTTT
-	-	TRBJ1-6	TRBV2	CASSEEGPNNSPLHF	TGTGCCAGCAGTGAAGAGGGTCCAAATAATTCACCCCTCCACTTT
-	-	TRBJ1-6	TRBV21-1	CASGGTGREVGISPLHF	TGTGCCAGTGGAGGGACAGGGCGAGAGGTGGGAATTTCACCCCTCCACTTT
-	TRBD1	TRBJ2-5	TRBV5-1	CASSLGLRQGETQYF	TGCGCCAGCAGCTTGGGACTTCGACAGGGAGAGACCCAGTACTTC
-	-	TRBJ2-1	TRBV29-1	CSPGGRFSYNEQFF	TGCAGCCCCGGGGGGCGGTTCTCCTACAATGAGCAGTTCTTC
few	TRBD2	TRBJ2-2	TRBV6-6	CASSYSGLAGGGELFF	TGTGCCAGCAGTTACTCGGGACTAGCGGGAGGCGGGGAGCTGTTTTTT
-	-	TRBJ2-5	TRBV18	CASSPLGGTQETQYF	TGTGCCAGCTCACCCCTGGGAGGCACCCAAGAGACCCAGTACTTC
-	-	TRBJ2-7	TRBV29-1	CSVRAGGREQYF	TGCAGCGTTCGGGCCGGGGGCCGCGAGCAGTACTTC
few	TRBD1	TRBJ1-1	TRBV5-1	CASNPGQGWNTEAFF	TGCGCCAGCAACCCTGGACAGGGCTGGAACACTGAAGCTTTCTTT
-	-	TRBJ1-1	TRBV4-3	CASSQVEWTSTGTEAFF	TGCGCCAGCAGCCAAGTCGAGTGGACCTCGACGGGCACTGAAGCTTTCTTT
-	-	TRBJ2-1	TRBV27	CASSFLLIGGRIDEQFF	TGTGCCAGCAGTTTTTTACTGATAGGGGGTAGGATCGATGAGCAGTTCTTC
-	TRBD2	TRBJ2-7	TRBV11-2	CASSLAGGRYEQYF	TGTGCCAGCAGCTTAGCGGGGGGACGGTACGAGCAGTACTTC